This record covers a single T cell receptor beta chain. Deletions cut 2 bases from V and 2 bases from J, with 2 bases between. Germline V CDR1 and CDR2: MNHNS, SASEGT. There are 12 residues in the CDR3. One entry per CDR3 protein results from TCRdb running MiXCR on the PCR reads. Counted here are fewer than 8,000 distinct CDR3 sequences, more than 35% occurring once; the ten biggest clones make up 10%. This record belongs to a study of immune characterization of retroperitoneal liposarcoma. This receptor was identified in a male donor with retroperitoneal liposarcoma. The chain is built from TRBV6-1 and TRBJ2-3; no definite D call. The sequenced sample was tumor tissue. The CDR3 nucleotides are TGTGCCAGCAGTGAATCCACAGATACGCAGTATTTT. It is translated as CASSESTDTQYF.